The rows below give T cell receptor beta chains drawn from one sample of a study of blood T cell repertoires in COVID-19. TCRdb's copy holds only in-frame clones and misses some; the assay was immunoSEQ multiplex PCR. This table has 65,000 or so clones, more than 75% appearing once. Sequencing was performed on peripheral blood. These receptors were taken from a man aged 55 to 70 with acute or convalescent COVID-19. Each CDR3 is given with its conserved first and last residue. The D gene is left open where the match is weak. Clone size, where shown, is once, few, many, or a class for clones that have expanded.

v_call,j_call,d_call,clone_size,cdr3_nt,cdr3_aa
TRBV18,TRBJ1-2,.,once,TGTGCCAGCTCACCAGAGATCTATGGCTACACCTTC,CASSPEIYGYTF
TRBV2,TRBJ1-6,TRBD1,.,TGTGCCAGCAGTGAGGTTAGGGGGACAGGAGATTCACCCCTCCACTTT,CASSEVRGTGDSPLHF
TRBV4-2,TRBJ2-2,TRBD1,.,TGTGCCAGCGAATTGACGGGACAGATGAACACCGGGGAGCTGTTTTTT,CASELTGQMNTGELFF
TRBV4-1,TRBJ2-7,.,.,TGCGCCAGCAGCCCCCCCAGGGGTGAGCAGTACTTC,CASSPPRGEQYF
TRBV4-1,TRBJ2-1,TRBD2,.,TGCGCCAGCAGCCAAGAAGCGGGGCAGTTGAACAATGAGCAGTTCTTC,CASSQEAGQLNNEQFF
TRBV28,TRBJ1-1,.,.,TGTGCCAGCAGTCCCGGTCCAGGGCTAAACACTGAAGCTTTCTTT,CASSPGPGLNTEAFF
TRBV7-2,TRBJ1-1,.,.,TGTGCCAGCAGCTCACGGGGCGGGGGGAACACTGAAGCTTTCTTT,CASSSRGGGNTEAFF
TRBV29-1,TRBJ1-1,TRBD1,.,TGCAGCGTCGGCGCACTGGACAGGGGGCGAACTGAAGCTTTCTTT,CSVGALDRGRTEAFF
TRBV24-1,TRBJ1-6,.,.,TGTCCTCCCCGGGGGTACCCGAGGGATAATTCACCCCTCCACTTT,CPPRGYPRDNSPLHF
TRBV11-2,TRBJ1-1,TRBD1,.,TGTGCCAGCAGCCCGGGGACAGGGATGAACACTGAAGCTTTCTTT,CASSPGTGMNTEAFF
TRBV7-3,TRBJ1-1,.,.,TGTGCCAGCAGCTCACAGGGAGACACTGAAGCTTTCTTT,CASSSQGDTEAFF
TRBV5-6,TRBJ2-1,TRBD2,once,TGTGCCAGCAGCTTGGGGACTAGCGGGGGTGACTCCTACAATGAGCAGTTCTTC,CASSLGTSGGDSYNEQFF
TRBV19,TRBJ2-1,.,.,TGTGCCAGTAGTATAATCAGGCCGTCACGCAATGAGCAGTTCTTC,CASSIIRPSRNEQFF
TRBV7-9,TRBJ2-2,TRBD1,.,TGTGCCAGCAGCGAACAGGGGGCGTCGACCGGGGAGCTGTTTTTT,CASSEQGASTGELFF
TRBV19,TRBJ2-7,TRBD1,.,TGTGCCAGTAGTGTGGACAGGGTCCGGTCCGAGCAGTACTTC,CASSVDRVRSEQYF
TRBV9,TRBJ1-1,TRBD1,.,TGTGCCAGCAGCGCCGACCGAGAAGGGGACAGGGCGAACACTGAAGCTTTCTTT,CASSADREGDRANTEAFF
TRBV19,TRBJ1-4,.,.,TGTGCCAGTAGTATTCAGCGGAGGAATGAAAAACTGTTTTTT,CASSIQRRNEKLFF
TRBV2,TRBJ1-5,.,.,TGTGCCAGCAGCCAACGGGGATTTGGCAATCAGCCCCAGCATTTT,CASSQRGFGNQPQHF
TRBV5-6,TRBJ2-7,.,.,TGTGCCAGCAGCTTGCGCAGATCCTCCTACGAGCAGTACTTC,CASSLRRSSYEQYF
TRBV10-3,TRBJ1-4,TRBD1,.,TGTGCCATCAGCGGCGGGGACAGGTCCCATGAAAAACTGTTTTTT,CAISGGDRSHEKLFF
TRBV7-8,TRBJ2-1,.,.,TGTGCCAGCAGACCTAAAGCGGGTGTTACCTACAATGAGCAGTTCTTC,CASRPKAGVTYNEQFF
TRBV6-5,TRBJ1-2,.,.,TGTGCCAGCTCGCAGGGCAATGCTAACTATGGCTACACCTTC,CASSQGNANYGYTF
TRBV14,TRBJ1-2,.,.,TGTGCCAGCAGCCAGGTTCTACGGGGCTACACCTTC,CASSQVLRGYTF
TRBV3-1/TRBV3-2,TRBJ2-3,.,.,TGTGCCAGCAGTCCTGGCACAGATACGCAGTATTTT,CASSPGTDTQYF
TRBV29-1,TRBJ1-1,TRBD1,once,TGCAGCGTTACGTACTCAGGGGGCTCGAACACTGAAGCTTTCTTT,CSVTYSGGSNTEAFF
TRBV6-5,TRBJ2-3,.,.,TGTGCCAGCATGGAAACAGCGAGGGCAGATACGCAGTATTTT,CASMETARADTQYF
TRBV6-1,TRBJ2-6,.,.,TGTGCCAGCAGTGAATTCAGCTCTGGGGCCAACGTCCTGACTTTC,CASSEFSSGANVLTF
TRBV27,TRBJ2-2,.,.,TGTGCCAGCAGTTTCCTCTCTAAACAGGTGGCCACCGGGGAGCTGTTTTTT,CASSFLSKQVATGELFF
TRBV5-8,TRBJ1-5,.,.,TGTGCCAGCAGCTTGTCCAAGCCCCAGCATTTT,CASSLSKPQHF
TRBV4-2,TRBJ2-5,.,.,TGTGCCAGCAGCCAAGATGACGGGCAAGAGACCCAGTACTTC,CASSQDDGQETQYF
TRBV7-2,TRBJ1-2,.,.,TGTGCCAGCAGCTTAGATGTGGGCAACTATGGCTACACCTTC,CASSLDVGNYGYTF
TRBV5-1,TRBJ2-3,.,once,TGCGCCAGCAGCCCCTCAAGGGGGGGGGCCCGCACAGATACGCAGTATTTT,CASSPSRGGARTDTQYF
TRBV7-9,TRBJ2-7,TRBD1,.,TGTGCCAGCAGCTTGTTGACAGGGCAGCTTCGGGAGCAGTACTTC,CASSLLTGQLREQYF
TRBV29-1,TRBJ2-1,.,.,TGCAGCGTTCAATTGGCAGAGCAGTTCTTC,CSVQLAEQFF
TRBV6-1,TRBJ1-2,TRBD1,.,TGTGCCAGCAGTGTCCCGACAGGGGGACATTATTATGGCTACACCTTC,CASSVPTGGHYYGYTF
TRBV15,TRBJ1-2,.,once,TGTGCCACCAGCAGAGGATCGCGTAACTATGGCTACACCTTC,CATSRGSRNYGYTF
TRBV4-2,TRBJ1-2,.,once,TGTGCCAGCAGCCAAGTCGCCCAGGCTGATTTCTATGGCTACACCTTC,CASSQVAQADFYGYTF
TRBV12-5,TRBJ1-6,.,.,TGTGCTAGTGGTTCCTTTAGGGGTTTCTCCTATAATTCACCCCTCCACTTT,CASGSFRGFSYNSPLHF
TRBV2,TRBJ2-1,.,.,TGTGCCTGTTTTCTCTGGGGCGGAGAGTACAATGAGCAGTTCTTC,CACFLWGGEYNEQFF
TRBV5-1,TRBJ2-2,.,.,TGCGCCAGCAGAGTGGGGGCCGGGGAGCGGGGCACCGGGGAGCTGTTTTTT,CASRVGAGERGTGELFF
TRBV5-6,TRBJ1-5,TRBD1,.,TGTGCCAGCTCTCTCCGGACAGGAGGATTTTCTAGCAATCAGCCCCAGCATTTT,CASSLRTGGFSSNQPQHF
TRBV27,TRBJ2-5,.,.,TGTGCCAGCAAGGGGAGGGAGACCCAGTACTTC,CASKGRETQYF
TRBV10-1,TRBJ2-1,TRBD1,.,TGCGCCAGCAGTGAGGAGGGGGCGGGCAACTACAATGAGCAGTTCTTC,CASSEEGAGNYNEQFF
TRBV10-3,TRBJ1-2,.,.,TGTGCCATCAGTGAGCAACAGGATTACTATGGCTACACCTTC,CAISEQQDYYGYTF
TRBV19,TRBJ2-1,TRBD2,.,TGTGCCAGTAGTCCTCGTAGGACTAGCGATGAGCAGTTCTTC,CASSPRRTSDEQFF
TRBV12-3/TRBV12-4,TRBJ2-7,.,.,TGTGCCAGCAGGCCGTTCGGCTCCTACGAGCAGTACTTC,CASRPFGSYEQYF
TRBV5-6,TRBJ1-2,TRBD1,.,TGTGCCAGCAGCTGGGACAGGGGGGAGGGTGGCTACACCTTC,CASSWDRGEGGYTF
TRBV2,TRBJ1-5,TRBD1,once,TGTGCCAGCATTGCCGGGACAGCATCCAATCAGCCCCAGCATTTT,CASIAGTASNQPQHF
TRBV18,TRBJ1-2,TRBD1,.,TGTGCCAGCTCACCGTTACTGGACAGGGGGCAAGGCTACACCTTC,CASSPLLDRGQGYTF
TRBV3-1/TRBV3-2,TRBJ2-7,.,.,TGTGCCAGCAGCCAGACCTCCGGGGGATCCTTACTACGCGAGCAGTACTTC,CASSQTSGGSLLREQYF
TRBV29-1,TRBJ2-7,.,.,TGCAGCGTTAAGGGGTCCACCTACGAGCAGTACTTC,CSVKGSTYEQYF